Listed below are T cell receptor beta chains from one sample, sequenced in a study of blood T cells in healthy people across ages. One entry per CDR3 protein results from TCRdb running MiXCR on the 5' RACE reads. Among 980,000 or so distinct CDR3 sequences listed, about 44% were seen once. Specimen: blood. The origin of the receptors is a man in his thirties or forties in good health. Each CDR3 is given with its conserved first and last residue.

J | V | CDR3
TRBJ1-5 | TRBV6-2/TRBV6-3 | CASRTRDISNQPQHF
TRBJ1-1 | TRBV28 | CASRVPGEAEAFF
TRBJ2-1 | TRBV2 | CASSGLTSGGDEQFF
TRBJ1-2 | TRBV15 | CATSSRLGGRGYTF
TRBJ1-2 | TRBV18 | CASSPGQDYGYTF
TRBJ2-1 | TRBV29-1 | CSADRTSYNEQFF
TRBJ2-4 | TRBV5-1 | CASSTGGGQALAKNIQYF
TRBJ1-4 | TRBV12-3/TRBV12-4 | CASREKGPNEKLFF
TRBJ1-6 | TRBV7-2 | CASRSKTSYNSPLHF
TRBJ2-3 | TRBV20-1 | CSARGSSLTDTQYF
TRBJ2-1 | TRBV3-1 | CASSLAAGYRYNEQFF
. | TRBV7-9 | CASSLLGGIETQYF
TRBJ1-2 | TRBV20-1 | CSASQTNYGYTF
TRBJ2-1 | TRBV29-1 | CSVEDRQGGNEQFF
TRBJ1-2 | TRBV29-1 | CSVELTGVGGYTF
TRBJ2-5 | TRBV29-1 | CSVEVPPGLKTQYF
TRBJ2-6 | TRBV21-1 | CASSKVTSGLSGANVLTF
TRBJ2-7 | TRBV3-1 | CASSQVDRTYEQYF
TRBJ2-1 | TRBV6-2/TRBV6-3 | CASSPTGSLYNEQFF
TRBJ2-3 | TRBV6-1 | CASKSLVSDTQYF
TRBJ2-1 | TRBV7-2 | CASSLMTQGYNEQFF
TRBJ2-3 | TRBV27 | CASSRELAGGDSDTQYF
TRBJ1-6 | TRBV5-1 | CASSLEDSRYSPLHF
TRBJ2-7 | TRBV18 | CASSPRDRAGEQYF
TRBJ2-3 | TRBV3-1 | CASSQFSSPKHTDTQYF
TRBJ2-5 | TRBV5-6 | CASSFKEEETQYF